Sequencing of this TCR beta chain was carried out in a study of graft-versus-host responses after intestinal transplantation. This clone occurred a few times. The target antigen is unknown. The CDR3 sequence is 14 residues long. CDR1 and CDR2 (germline): SGHNT, YYREEE (reference sequence). V lost 4 bases and J 6 bases, leaving 11 bases between the germline ends. This table comes from immunoSEQ multiplex PCR, and its TCRdb copy is limited to in-frame clones, with some not included. This table holds about 97,000 clones, around 90% found once. Overall study findings and caveats: Marrow from the recipient contained GvH clones, some of which had appeared first in ileum or blood.

The chain uses TRBV5-4 and TRBJ1-6, with D perhaps matching TRBD1 (5 bases). The receptor was derived from a human patient who received an intestinal transplant, so some T cells may come from the graft donor. The source was PBMCs, collected roughly 68 weeks after intestinal transplant. The CDR3 spells CASSPGATNSPLHF. CDR3 in DNA: TGTGCCAGCAGCCCCGGGGCCACTAATTCACCCCTCCACTTT. The full variable domain, with the rest looked up from reference TRBV5-4 and TRBJ1-6, is ETGVTQSPTHLIKTRGQQVTLRCSSQSGHNTVSWYQQALGQGPQFIFQYYREEENGRGNFPPRFSGLQFPNYSSELNVNALELDDSALYLCASSPGATNSPLHFGNGTRLTVT.